These 29 T cell receptor beta chains came from one sample sequenced in a study of PD-1 blockade in classical Hodgkin lymphoma. Each patient's relapse followed autologous stem cell transplantation, and brentuximab vedotin exposure varied. Sequencing used immunoSEQ multiplex PCR; TCRdb keeps in-frame clones, though not all of them. The sample comprises about 11,000 clones, about 80% of which are singletons, and about 5% rests with the top ten. The source material was peripheral blood mononuclear cells (PBMCs), sampled before the second cycle of nivolumab. These receptors originate from a human donor with classical Hodgkin lymphoma.

This rearrangement joins TRBV2 to TRBJ1-2; 9 nucleotides line up with TRBD1. This CDR3 is 14 amino acids long. V shed 7 bases and J 3 bases; nucleotides not matched to a gene: 6. Germline CDR1 and CDR2: SNHLY and FYNNEI. The DNA of the CDR3 is TGTGCCAGCATGCTAACAGGGGGCTACTATGGCTACACCTTC. This translates into CASMLTGGYYGYTF. Using reference TRBV2 and TRBJ1-2 for the parts outside the CDR3, the full variable domain is EPEVTQTPSHQVTQMGQEVILRCVPISNHLYFYWYRQILGQKVEFLVSFYNNEISEKSEIFDDQFSVERPDGSNFTLKIRSTKLEDSAMYFCASMLTGGYYGYTFGSGTRLTVV.

This clone appeared a single time. The rearrangement joins TRBV4-2 to TRBJ1-1; a possible D gene is TRBD1 (6 bases). CDR1 is LGHNA and CDR2 is YNFKEQ in the germline V gene. The CDR3 length is 15 residues. Trimming pared 5 bases from V and 1 base from J, leaving 14 bases between. CDR3 protein: CASSARTRGNTEAFF. CDR3 in DNA: TGTGCCAGCAGCGCCAGAACCAGGGGGAACACTGAAGCTTTCTTT.

This clone was picked up one time. The V and J genes are TRBV5-1 and TRBJ2-3; D unresolved. Germline V gene sequence: CDR1 SGHRS, CDR2 YFSETQ. There are 12 residues in the CDR3. Trimming shortened V by 4 bases and J by 9 bases, and 12 bases separated the two germline ends. As DNA, the CDR3 is TGCGCCAGCAGCCACTTTCTTGGAACGCAGTATTTT. Encoded protein: CASSHFLGTQYF.

The chain recombines TRBV4-1 with TRBJ2-1; TRBD2 matches at 9 bases. The CDR3 extends over 15 amino acids. With 4 bases clipped from V and 7 bases from J, the junction kept 8 bases outside the gene matches. Per germline, CDR1 MGHRA and CDR2 YSYEKL. The CDR3: CASSRDAGGVNEQFF. The CDR3, as DNA: TGCGCCAGCAGCCGGGACGCGGGGGGGGTAAATGAGCAGTTCTTC.

V gene TRBV7-2 combines with J gene TRBJ1-1; the D gene is possibly TRBD1 (6 bases). Germline V gives CDR1 SGHTA, CDR2 FQGNSA. V was clipped by 2 bases and J by 1 base, with 14 bases between them. This CDR3 has 16 residues. For the CDR3, the DNA is TGTGCCAGCAGCTTAAGGGCAGGGGATGGGAACACTGAAGCTTTCTTT. Protein: CASSLRAGDGNTEAFF.

In its sample, this clone was seen a few times. The V call is TRBV11-2, the J call TRBJ2-3; no reliable D call. The CDR3 totals 16 residues. The germline V gene has CDR1 SGHAT and CDR2 FQNNGV. Trimming cost V 3 bases and J 3 bases, with 16 bases left between them. CDR3 sequence (DNA): TGTGCCAGCAGCTTCCCGGCCGCCGAACGTACAGATACGCAGTATTTT. It is translated as CASSFPAAERTDTQYF.

The CDR3 DNA follows: TGTGCCAGTACCCCCAAGGGCAAGGGGGCAACTAATGAAAAACTGTTTTTT. Protein product: CASTPKGKGATNEKLFF. V usage is TRBV19 and J usage is TRBJ1-4, with D tentatively TRBD1 (6 bases). Trimming pared 7 bases from V and 0 bases from J, leaving 18 bases between. Per the germline V gene, CDR1 is LNHDA and CDR2 is SQIVND (reference sequence). The CDR3 has 17 amino acids.

V and J are TRBV18 and TRBJ1-1; D is perhaps TRBD1 (6 bases). Germline assignment: CDR1 KGHSH and CDR2 LQKENI. Trimming took 2 bases from V and 6 from J, leaving 13 bases between them. The CDR3 runs to 14 residues. CDR3 nucleotides: TGTGCCAGCTCACCATCACAGGGAAACGCTGAAGCTTTCTTT. This codes for CASSPSQGNAEAFF. The entire variable domain, with the rest obtained from reference TRBV18 and TRBJ1-1, is as follows: NAGVMQNPRHLVRRRGQEARLRCSPMKGHSHVYWYRQLPEEGLKFMVYLQKENIIDESGMPKERFSAEFPKEGPSILRIQQVVRGDSAAYFCASSPSQGNAEAFFGQGTRLTVV.

J is TRBJ2-3 and V is TRBV5-4; 7 bases map to TRBD2. The J segment lost 2 bases and the V segment lost 4 bases, leaving 7 bases of the junction unmatched. The CDR3 covers 15 residues. Per germline, CDR1 SGHNT and CDR2 YYREEE (reference sequence). Here the CDR3 reads CASSTTSVYTDTQYF. CDR3 nucleotide sequence: TGTGCCAGCAGCACCACTAGCGTATACACAGATACGCAGTATTTT.

This clone was observed once. The chain is built from TRBV19 and TRBJ2-2, with D perhaps being TRBD1 or TRBD2 (6 bases each). The CDR3 is made up of 17 amino acids. V lost 5 bases and J 3 bases, leaving 19 bases between the germline ends. Per germline, CDR1 LNHDA and CDR2 SQIVND (reference sequence). The CDR3 DNA reads TGTGCCAGTAGTTTCCCGGAGGGGGTGGTTGACACCGGGGAGCTGTTTTTT. This sequence encodes CASSFPEGVVDTGELFF.

This CDR3 reads CASSLATQGLPYNEQFF. The CDR3 DNA is TGTGCCAGCAGCTTGGCCACGCAGGGTCTCCCCTACAATGAGCAGTTCTTC. The rearrangement links TRBV5-6 to TRBJ2-1, with a possible D match to TRBD1 (5 bases). The CDR3 length is 17 residues. Trimming pared 0 bases from V and 2 bases from J, leaving 15 bases between. CDR1 is SGHDT and CDR2 is YYEEEE in the germline V gene.

The chain recombines TRBV18 with TRBJ2-7; D is tentatively TRBD1 or TRBD2 (7 bases each). The length of the CDR3 is 17 residues. Germline CDR1 KGHSH, CDR2 LQKENI. The V and J ends lost 0 bases and 1 base respectively, with 16 bases between them. The CDR3 sequence: CASSPPPHQGGSYEQYF. CDR3 sequence (DNA): TGTGCCAGCTCACCACCACCCCACCAGGGGGGGTCCTACGAGCAGTACTTC.

In this sample, this clone turned up a few times. The chain recombines TRBV9 with TRBJ2-2; TRBD1 matches at 7 bases. The germline V gene has CDR1 SGDLS and CDR2 YYNGEE. There are 15 residues in the CDR3. Trimming took 7 bases from V and 2 from J; bases not matched to a gene: 8. CDR3 sequence reads: CASGTADANTGELFF. CDR3 DNA sequence: TGTGCCAGCGGGACAGCTGACGCAAACACCGGGGAGCTGTTTTTT. The variable domain in full, with the rest retrieved from reference TRBV9 and TRBJ2-2, is DSGVTQTPKHLITATGQRVTLRCSPRSGDLSVYWYQQSLDQGLQFLIQYYNGEERAKGNILERFSAQQFPDLHSELNLSSLELGDSALYFCASGTADANTGELFFGEGSRLTVL.

The chain is built from TRBV27 and TRBJ2-2; the match to TRBD2 covers 7 bases. Germline loops: CDR1 MNHEY, CDR2 SMNVEV (reference sequence). V was clipped by 9 bases and J by 7 bases; unmatched bases: 17. The CDR3 spans 16 residues. CDR3 sequence reads: CASTLLAPVRGGELFF. The CDR3, as DNA: TGTGCCAGTACCTTACTAGCGCCTGTTCGGGGCGGGGAGCTGTTTTTT.

This chain links TRBV4-3 with TRBJ2-7, with TRBD1 matching over 8 bases. V dropped 0 bases and J dropped 1; count of bases not matched to a gene: 11. Germline V lookup: CDR1 LGHNA, CDR2 YSLEER. This CDR3 comprises 18 residues. The CDR3, as DNA: TGCGCCAGCAGCCAAGATAGGAGTGGGACAGGAGGTTCCTACGAGCAGTACTTC. Its protein is CASSQDRSGTGGSYEQYF.

The chain uses TRBV2 and TRBJ2-1; D is unresolved. Trimming cost V 4 bases and J 12 bases, with 16 bases left between them. This CDR3 region has 13 residues. In germline, CDR1 is SNHLY, CDR2 FYNNEI. The CDR3 loop reads CASSGVRSPWQFF. In nucleotides, the CDR3 is TGTGCCAGCAGTGGGGTCAGGTCGCCGTGGCAGTTCTTC.

This chain links TRBV27 with TRBJ2-7; D is unresolved. Trimming took off 6 bases at V and 6 bases at J, with 12 bases between the two ends. Germline assignment: CDR1 MNHEY and CDR2 SMNVEV (reference sequence). CDR3 size: 12 residues. The CDR3 loop is CASSPMGSEQYF. Here the CDR3 DNA reads TGTGCCAGCAGCCCCATGGGCTCCGAGCAGTACTTC.

The chain is built from TRBV9 and TRBJ2-3; D is unclear. The CDR3 covers 15 residues. Germline CDR1 SGDLS, CDR2 YYNGEE. The V gene lost 0 bases and the J gene lost 0 bases, with 8 bases spanning the gap. The CDR3 DNA follows: TGTGCCAGCAGCGTAGGGATAATTAGCACAGATACGCAGTATTTT. Its protein product is CASSVGIISTDTQYF. The whole variable domain, filled in from reference TRBV9 and TRBJ2-3, reads DSGVTQTPKHLITATGQRVTLRCSPRSGDLSVYWYQQSLDQGLQFLIQYYNGEERAKGNILERFSAQQFPDLHSELNLSSLELGDSALYFCASSVGIISTDTQYFGPGTRLTVL.

The chain links TRBV9 to TRBJ2-5; maybe TRBD1 (6 bases). The CDR3 contains 15 residues. Trimming shortened V by 0 bases and J by 4 bases, and 13 bases separated the two germline ends. CDR1 SGDLS and CDR2 YYNGEE come from the germline V gene. CDR3 protein: CASSVATGPGETQYF. The DNA of the CDR3 is TGTGCCAGCAGCGTAGCAACAGGGCCAGGAGAGACCCAGTACTTC. The variable domain in full, with the rest retrieved from reference TRBV9 and TRBJ2-5, is DSGVTQTPKHLITATGQRVTLRCSPRSGDLSVYWYQQSLDQGLQFLIQYYNGEERAKGNILERFSAQQFPDLHSELNLSSLELGDSALYFCASSVATGPGETQYFGPGTRLLVL.

The rearrangement uses TRBV5-8 and TRBJ2-5; no clear D. There are 14 residues in the CDR3. Germline V CDR1 and CDR2: SGHTS, YDEGEE. V was trimmed by 4 bases and J by 5 bases, leaving 15 bases between them. CDR3 sequence (DNA): TGTGCCAGCAGCCATAGCCGGTTCCGGGAGACCCAGTACTTC. Translating gives CASSHSRFRETQYF.

V and J are TRBV19 and TRBJ2-5; TRBD1 matches at 7 bases. Germline trimming cut 1 base from V and 4 bases from J; bases unmatched to any gene: 15. This CDR3 comprises 18 residues. In germline, CDR1 is LNHDA, CDR2 SQIVND (reference sequence). The CDR3 DNA sequence: TGTGCCAGTAGTATAGCCGTAATTCGGGACAGCGAGGGAGAGACCCAGTACTTC. Its translation is CASSIAVIRDSEGETQYF.

CDR3 in amino acids: CASSLSRGAGTRYEQYF. CDR3 sequence (DNA): TGTGCCAGCAGTTTATCAAGGGGGGCGGGTACGCGCTACGAGCAGTACTTC. The V call is TRBV27, the J call TRBJ2-7, with D tentatively TRBD1 or TRBD2 (6 bases each). V lost 0 bases and J 3 bases, leaving 18 bases between the germline ends. Germline V CDR1 and CDR2: MNHEY, SMNVEV (reference sequence). The CDR3 length is 17 residues.

The chain has TRBV2 and TRBJ1-2, with 8 bases aligning to TRBD1. J was trimmed by 4 bases and V by 6 bases; bases with no gene match: 7. Germline V lookup: CDR1 SNHLY, CDR2 FYNNEI. CDR3 length equals 14 residues. CDR3 sequence reads: CASSGQGPTYGYTF. In nucleotides, the CDR3 is TGTGCCAGCAGCGGACAGGGCCCAACCTATGGCTACACCTTC.

The chain links TRBV27 to TRBJ2-3, with no clear D. V dropped 0 bases and J dropped 4 bases, with 8 bases sitting between them. Germline values: CDR1 MNHEY, CDR2 SMNVEV (reference sequence). The CDR3 totals 14 residues. CDR3 bases: TGTGCCAGCAGTTTATCCCCGACACCAGATACGCAGTATTTT. It translates to CASSLSPTPDTQYF.

The CDR3 sequence: CASSLEGLADTYEQYF. CDR3 nucleotide sequence: TGTGCCAGCAGTCTAGAAGGACTAGCGGATACCTACGAGCAGTACTTC. The V gene is TRBV27, the J gene TRBJ2-7, with 10 nucleotides matching TRBD2. Germline V lookup: CDR1 MNHEY, CDR2 SMNVEV (reference sequence). The V gene end was trimmed by 5 bases and the J gene end by 2 bases; junction bases not matched to a gene: 9. CDR3 length: 16 residues.

V usage is TRBV7-6 and J usage is TRBJ2-2; D tentatively fits TRBD1 or TRBD2 (6 bases each). V shed 8 bases and J shed 0 bases, with 10 bases lying between them. The CDR3 totals 14 residues. Germline assignment: CDR1 SGHVS and CDR2 FNYEAQ. The CDR3 coding sequence is TGTGCCAGCCGGAGGGGGACGAACACCGGGGAGCTGTTTTTT. It is translated as CASRRGTNTGELFF.

This rearrangement joins TRBV5-6 to TRBJ2-1, with 7 bases that match TRBD1. This CDR3 is built from 13 residues. The ends lost 4 bases at V and 15 bases at J; junction bases unmatched: 13. Looked up from germline, CDR1 is SGHDT and CDR2 is YYEEEE. Written as DNA, the CDR3 is TGTGCCAGCAGCGGAGTGGGGTGGGCAGGGGGGTTCTTC. It yields the protein CASSGVGWAGGFF.

The gene calls are TRBV5-1 and TRBJ1-6; D is unclear. Per germline, CDR1 SGHRS and CDR2 YFSETQ. The CDR3 runs 15 residues. Trimming cost V 4 bases and J 7 bases, with 15 bases left between them. Here the CDR3 reads CASSVDSPGNSPLHF. The CDR3 DNA sequence: TGCGCCAGCAGCGTGGACTCACCCGGGAATTCACCCCTCCACTTT.

This chain uses TRBV5-8 with TRBJ2-3; D is unresolved. The V end lost 0 bases, the J end lost 4 bases, and 6 bases lay between the germline ends. CDR3 length: 13 amino acids. The germline V gene encodes CDR1 SGHTS and CDR2 YDEGEE. The DNA of the CDR3 is TGTGCCAGCAGCTTGGTAGGCGCAGATACGCAGTATTTT. Translated, it gives CASSLVGADTQYF.